These T cell receptor beta chains were read from a single sample in a study of T cell responses to AZD1222 COVID-19 vaccine. TCRdb's copy holds only in-frame clones and misses some; the assay was immunoSEQ multiplex PCR. The top ten clones hold approximately 3% of a sample with around 180,000 clones, less than 95% of them seen once. The sequenced sample was peripheral blood, obtained on day 0 of AZD1222 vaccination. Source of these receptors: an adult in good health. CDR3s include the opening cysteine and the closing phenylalanine or tryptophan. The D gene is left open where the match is weak. Part of the rows lack a size; the others show once, few, many or a class for expanded clones.

J gene | clone size | V gene | D gene | CDR3 DNA | CDR3 protein
TRBJ2-7 | - | TRBV5-1 | TRBD2 | TGCGCCAGCAGCACGGCCGGGACTAGCTACGAGCAGTACTTC | CASSTAGTSYEQYF
TRBJ1-2 | - | TRBV6-5 | TRBD1 | TGTGCCAGCACTCCGGGACAGGGTAACTATGGCTACACCTTC | CASTPGQGNYGYTF
TRBJ2-2 | once | TRBV5-1 | - | TGCGCCAGCAGCACCGACAACAGAGAGAACACCGGGGAGCTGTTTTTT | CASSTDNRENTGELFF
TRBJ1-2 | - | TRBV3-1/TRBV3-2 | TRBD1 | TGTGCCAGCAGCCAAGGTACCGACAGGGGTCCCTATGGCTACACCTTC | CASSQGTDRGPYGYTF
TRBJ1-2 | once | TRBV2 | - | TGTGCCAGCAACGGGGGCGGTTATGGCTACACCTTC | CASNGGGYGYTF
TRBJ2-7 | once | TRBV7-2 | - | TGTGCCAGCAGCTTAGGCTTCCTTAGGGTAACCTACGAGCAGTACTTC | CASSLGFLRVTYEQYF
TRBJ1-2 | - | TRBV5-5 | TRBD1 | TGTGCCAGCAGCTTGGAGGACAGGCGTACTAACTATGGCTACACCTTC | CASSLEDRRTNYGYTF
TRBJ2-1 | - | TRBV3-1/TRBV3-2 | - | TGTGCCAGCAGCCAAGGGGGCCCTCATACCAGGGAGTTCTTC | CASSQGGPHTREFF
TRBJ1-2 | - | TRBV15 | - | TGTGCCACCAGCAGACCACAGAATTCTCGGGGGGGCTACACCTTC | CATSRPQNSRGGYTF
TRBJ1-1 | - | TRBV7-8 | TRBD1 | TGTGCCAGCAGCCCGGGACAGACTAACACTGAAGCTTTCTTT | CASSPGQTNTEAFF
TRBJ2-7 | - | TRBV11-1 | - | TGTGCCAGCAGCTTAGAGAGCTCCTACGAGCAGTACTTC | CASSLESSYEQYF
TRBJ2-3 | - | TRBV15 | - | TGTGCCACCAGCAGAGAGAAGGGTTTTCGCACAGATACGCAGTATTTT | CATSREKGFRTDTQYF
TRBJ2-2 | - | TRBV9 | TRBD1 | TGTGCCAGCAGCGTAGAGTTGGACAGGGGGTACCCCGGGGAGCTGTTTTTT | CASSVELDRGYPGELFF
TRBJ2-3 | once | TRBV7-3 | TRBD2 | TGTGCCAGCAGCCGTAGCGGGGTGAGCACAGATACGCAGTATTTT | CASSRSGVSTDTQYF
TRBJ2-1 | - | TRBV19 | TRBD2 | TGTGCCAGTAGTATTTGGGCTAGCGGGGACCCCGGCTATGAGCAGTTCTTC | CASSIWASGDPGYEQFF
TRBJ1-2 | - | TRBV5-1 | - | TGCGCCAGCAGCTTGGTAGAGGGGTATGGCTACACCTTC | CASSLVEGYGYTF
TRBJ2-7 | - | TRBV6-5 | TRBD1 | TGTGCCAGCAGTACCCGACAGGGGGTCCCCTACGAGCAGTACTTC | CASSTRQGVPYEQYF
TRBJ1-2 | - | TRBV5-4 | - | TGTGCCAGCAGCGCGGCTCACGGGGACGGCTACACCTTC | CASSAAHGDGYTF
TRBJ2-3 | - | TRBV7-9 | TRBD2 | TGTGCCAGCAGCACGCTAGCGGCGAGGGATACGCAGTATTTT | CASSTLAARDTQYF
TRBJ2-7 | - | TRBV11-2 | TRBD1 | TGTGCCAGCAGTTATGAGGGGGCATACGAGCAGTACTTC | CASSYEGAYEQYF
TRBJ2-1 | few | TRBV2 | TRBD2 | TGTGCCAGCAGTCCGGGACTAGCCCGGTACGAGCAGTTCTTC | CASSPGLARYEQFF
TRBJ1-3 | - | TRBV19 | - | TGTGCCAGTAGTATAGACGGACAACTCTCTGGAAACACCATATATTTT | CASSIDGQLSGNTIYF
TRBJ1-5 | few | TRBV6-5 | - | TGTGCCAGCAGATTCAGACAGGTTTCTTATCAGCCCCAGCATTTT | CASRFRQVSYQPQHF
TRBJ2-7 | - | TRBV5-5 | - | TGTGCCAGCAGCTTAGAAGGACGTAGCGAGCAGTACTTC | CASSLEGRSEQYF
TRBJ1-1 | - | TRBV19 | - | TGTGCCAGTAGTATCCCAGGGACGGGGACTGAAGCTTTCTTT | CASSIPGTGTEAFF
TRBJ2-1 | - | TRBV5-6 | TRBD1 | TGTGCCAGCAGTTTCCGGGACAGAGCCTCCTACAATGAGCAGTTCTTC | CASSFRDRASYNEQFF
TRBJ2-5 | - | TRBV6-5 | - | TGTGCCAGCCGCCGACAGGCGGCCCAAGAGACCCAGTACTTC | CASRRQAAQETQYF
TRBJ1-1 | - | TRBV5-5 | - | TGTGCCAGCAGCTTCGGTGGGATGAACACTGAAGCTTTCTTT | CASSFGGMNTEAFF
TRBJ1-1 | - | TRBV5-4 | - | TGTGCCAGCAGCTTGGAACAGGCCACTGAAGCTTTCTTT | CASSLEQATEAFF
TRBJ2-1 | - | TRBV5-6 | TRBD2 | TGTGCCAGCAGCTTGGAACTAGCGGGGGGATTTAGCTCCTACAATGAGCAGTTCTTC | CASSLELAGGFSSYNEQFF
TRBJ1-1 | - | TRBV6-5 | - | TGTGCCAGCAGTTACTCGATAGCGGGGGGCTTGACTGAAGCTTTCTTT | CASSYSIAGGLTEAFF
TRBJ1-4 | - | TRBV7-2 | - | TGTGCCAGCAGCTTGGGGGGGTACGAAAAACTGTTTTTT | CASSLGGYEKLFF
TRBJ2-5 | - | TRBV4-2 | - | TGTGCCAGCAGCCAAGATGCTTTCCAAGAGACCCAGTACTTC | CASSQDAFQETQYF
TRBJ2-2 | - | TRBV9 | - | TGTGCCAGCAGCCCGACCGGACAGACCGGGGAGCTGTTTTTT | CASSPTGQTGELFF
TRBJ2-3 | - | TRBV4-2 | - | TGTGCCAGCAGCCAAGATGCCGCTTCACCTGGGGGCACAGATACGCAGTATTTT | CASSQDAASPGGTDTQYF
TRBJ1-6 | - | TRBV16 | - | TGTGCCAGCAGCCCCAGGGGTAATTCACCCCTCCACTTT | CASSPRGNSPLHF
TRBJ1-1 | - | TRBV5-6 | TRBD1 | TGTGCCAGCAGCTTGACACCAGGGGGGAACACTGAAGCTTTCTTT | CASSLTPGGNTEAFF
TRBJ1-2 | - | TRBV6-5 | - | TGTGCCAGCAACGGGACAAGGAATGGCTACACCTTC | CASNGTRNGYTF
TRBJ2-5 | - | TRBV5-4 | TRBD1 | TGTGCCAGCAGCTATGGACAGGGGGCGGGGGAGACCCAGTACTTC | CASSYGQGAGETQYF
TRBJ1-2 | - | TRBV14 | - | TGTGCCAGCAGCCAAGTAGGTGGCACTGCTAACTATGGCTACACCTTC | CASSQVGGTANYGYTF
TRBJ2-5 | - | TRBV9 | TRBD2 | TGTGCCAGCAGCGCGCGGGGGGAAGAGACCCAGTACTTC | CASSARGEETQYF
TRBJ2-7 | - | TRBV13 | - | TGTGCCAGCAGCTTAGCTAGCTCCTACGAGCAGTACTTC | CASSLASSYEQYF
TRBJ2-5 | - | TRBV11-3 | - | TGTGCCAGCAGCCCAAATGGCGGGGAGACCCAGTACTTC | CASSPNGGETQYF
TRBJ1-3 | - | TRBV6-5 | - | TGTGCCAGCAGCTTGGGACCGAGCTCTGGAAACACCATATATTTT | CASSLGPSSGNTIYF
TRBJ1-2 | once | TRBV6-2/TRBV6-3 | - | TGTGCCAGCAGTAACGGGATTAAACGTGGCTACACCTTC | CASSNGIKRGYTF
TRBJ1-1 | - | TRBV2 | - | TGTGCCAGCTTGAGGGGCAGGGTGACTGAAGCTTTCTTT | CASLRGRVTEAFF
TRBJ1-3 | once | TRBV9 | - | TGTGCCAGCAGCGTAGAGGCTAGAGGAAACACCATATATTTT | CASSVEARGNTIYF
TRBJ1-1 | - | TRBV19 | - | TGTGCCAGTAGTATTTACGGACTCTCGAACACTGAAGCTTTCTTT | CASSIYGLSNTEAFF
TRBJ2-1 | - | TRBV27 | - | TGTGCCAGCAGTTTATCTGGCGCCAGGGCGATTGAGCAGTTCTTC | CASSLSGARAIEQFF
TRBJ2-5 | - | TRBV11-3 | - | TGTGCCAGCAGCTTAGGGGCGGGCTCTGAAGGGACCCAGTACTTC | CASSLGAGSEGTQYF